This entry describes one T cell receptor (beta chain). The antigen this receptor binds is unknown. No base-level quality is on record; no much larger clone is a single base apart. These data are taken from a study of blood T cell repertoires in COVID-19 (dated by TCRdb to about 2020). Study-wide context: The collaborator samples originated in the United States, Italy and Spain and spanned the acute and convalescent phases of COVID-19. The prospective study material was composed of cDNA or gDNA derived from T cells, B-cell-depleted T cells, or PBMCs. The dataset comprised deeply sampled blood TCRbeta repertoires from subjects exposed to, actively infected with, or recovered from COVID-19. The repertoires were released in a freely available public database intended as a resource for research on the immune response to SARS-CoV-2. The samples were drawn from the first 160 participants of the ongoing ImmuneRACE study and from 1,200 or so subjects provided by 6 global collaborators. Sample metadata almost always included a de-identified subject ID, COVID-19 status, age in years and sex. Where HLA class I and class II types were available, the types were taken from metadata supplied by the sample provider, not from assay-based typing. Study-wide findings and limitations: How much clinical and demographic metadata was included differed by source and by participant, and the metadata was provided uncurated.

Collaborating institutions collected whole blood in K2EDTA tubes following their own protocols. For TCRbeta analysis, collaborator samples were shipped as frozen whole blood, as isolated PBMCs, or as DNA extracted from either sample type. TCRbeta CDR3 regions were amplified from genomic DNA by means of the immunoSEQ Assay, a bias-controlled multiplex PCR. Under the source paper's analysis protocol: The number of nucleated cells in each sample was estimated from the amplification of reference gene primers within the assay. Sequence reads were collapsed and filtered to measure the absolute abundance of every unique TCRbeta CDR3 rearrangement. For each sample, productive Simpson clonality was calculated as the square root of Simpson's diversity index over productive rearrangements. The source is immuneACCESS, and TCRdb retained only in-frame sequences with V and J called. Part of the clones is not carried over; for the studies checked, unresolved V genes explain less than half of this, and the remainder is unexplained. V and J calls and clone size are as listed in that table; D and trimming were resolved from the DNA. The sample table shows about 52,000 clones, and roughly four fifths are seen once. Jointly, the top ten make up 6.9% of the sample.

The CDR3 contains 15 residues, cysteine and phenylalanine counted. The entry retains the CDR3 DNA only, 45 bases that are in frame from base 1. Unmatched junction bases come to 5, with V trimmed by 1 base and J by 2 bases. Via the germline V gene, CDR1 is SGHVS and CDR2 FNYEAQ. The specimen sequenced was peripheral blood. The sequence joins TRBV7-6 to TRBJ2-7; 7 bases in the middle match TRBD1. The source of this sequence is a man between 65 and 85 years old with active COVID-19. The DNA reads TGTGCCAGCAGCTTAGGCCAGGGGGTGGCCTACGAGCAGTACTTC. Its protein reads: CASSLGQGVAYEQYF.